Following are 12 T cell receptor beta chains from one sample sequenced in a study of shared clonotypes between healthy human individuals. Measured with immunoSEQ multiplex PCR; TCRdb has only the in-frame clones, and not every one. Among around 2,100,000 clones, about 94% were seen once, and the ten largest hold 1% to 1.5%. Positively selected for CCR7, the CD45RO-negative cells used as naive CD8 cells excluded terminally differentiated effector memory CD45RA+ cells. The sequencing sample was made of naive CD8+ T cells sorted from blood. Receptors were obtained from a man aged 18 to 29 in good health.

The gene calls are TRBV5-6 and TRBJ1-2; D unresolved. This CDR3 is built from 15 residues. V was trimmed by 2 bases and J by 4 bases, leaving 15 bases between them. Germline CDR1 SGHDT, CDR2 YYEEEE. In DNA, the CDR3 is TGTGCCAGCAGCTTAACCGGGCCCACCCCCTATGGCTACACCTTC. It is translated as CASSLTGPTPYGYTF.

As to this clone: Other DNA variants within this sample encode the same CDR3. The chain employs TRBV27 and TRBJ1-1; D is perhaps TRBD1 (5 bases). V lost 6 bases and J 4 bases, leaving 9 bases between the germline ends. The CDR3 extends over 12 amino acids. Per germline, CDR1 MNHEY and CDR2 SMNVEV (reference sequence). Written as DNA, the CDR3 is TGTGCCAGCAGACGGGGGGGCACTGAAGCTTTCTTT. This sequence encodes CASRRGGTEAFF.

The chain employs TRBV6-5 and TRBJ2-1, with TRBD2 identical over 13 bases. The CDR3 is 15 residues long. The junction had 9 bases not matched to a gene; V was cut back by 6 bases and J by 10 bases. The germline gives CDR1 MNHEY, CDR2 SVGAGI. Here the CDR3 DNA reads TGTGCCAGCAGCCCACTAGCGGGGGGGGACGAAGAGCAGTTCTTC. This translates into CASSPLAGGDEEQFF.

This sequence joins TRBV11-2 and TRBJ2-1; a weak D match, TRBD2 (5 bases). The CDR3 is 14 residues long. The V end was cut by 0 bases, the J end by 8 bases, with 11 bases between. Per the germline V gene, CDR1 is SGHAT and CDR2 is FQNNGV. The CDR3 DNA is TGTGCCAGCAGCTTAGATTGGGAGTCCCATGAGCAGTTCTTC. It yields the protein CASSLDWESHEQFF.

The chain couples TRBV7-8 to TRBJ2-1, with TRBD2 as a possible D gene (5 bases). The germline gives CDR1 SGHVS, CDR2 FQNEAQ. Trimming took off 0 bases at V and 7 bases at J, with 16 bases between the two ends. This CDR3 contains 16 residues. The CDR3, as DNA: TGTGCCAGCAGCTTAGCGGTCGGGGTAATGGTTAATGAGCAGTTCTTC. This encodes CASSLAVGVMVNEQFF.

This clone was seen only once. The CDR3 DNA sequence: TGTGCCAGCAGCCCGCGGGACAGGGTCATCGGTACTGAAGCTTTCTTT. This gives the protein CASSPRDRVIGTEAFF. The rearrangement links TRBV7-8 to TRBJ1-1, with 9 bases lining up with TRBD1. V lost 5 bases to trimming and J lost 5 bases; unmatched junction nucleotides: 12. Germline V gene lookup returns CDR1 SGHVS and CDR2 FQNEAQ. This CDR3 comprises 16 residues.

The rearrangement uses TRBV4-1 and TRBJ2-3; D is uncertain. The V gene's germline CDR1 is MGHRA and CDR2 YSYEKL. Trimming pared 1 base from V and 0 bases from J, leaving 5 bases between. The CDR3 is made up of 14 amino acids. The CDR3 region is CASSQAQSTDTQYF. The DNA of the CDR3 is TGCGCCAGCAGCCAAGCCCAGAGCACAGATACGCAGTATTTT.

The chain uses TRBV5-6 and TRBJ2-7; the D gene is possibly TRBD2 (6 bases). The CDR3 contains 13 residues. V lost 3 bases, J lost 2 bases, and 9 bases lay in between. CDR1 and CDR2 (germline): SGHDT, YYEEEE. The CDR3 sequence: CASSWDLTYEQYF. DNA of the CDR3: TGTGCCAGCAGCTGGGACTTAACCTACGAGCAGTACTTC. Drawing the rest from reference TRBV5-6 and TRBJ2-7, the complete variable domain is DAGVTQSPTHLIKTRGQQVTLRCSPKSGHDTVSWYQQALGQGPQFIFQYYEEEERQRGNFPDRFSGHQFPNYSSELNVNALLLGDSALYLCASSWDLTYEQYFGPGTRLTVT.

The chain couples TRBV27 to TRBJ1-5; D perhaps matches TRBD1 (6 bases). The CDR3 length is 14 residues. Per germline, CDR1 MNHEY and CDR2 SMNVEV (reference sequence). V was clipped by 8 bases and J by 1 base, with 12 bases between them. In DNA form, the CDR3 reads TGTGCCAGCCAACTACAGGGCAGCAATCAGCCCCAGCATTTT. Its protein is CASQLQGSNQPQHF.

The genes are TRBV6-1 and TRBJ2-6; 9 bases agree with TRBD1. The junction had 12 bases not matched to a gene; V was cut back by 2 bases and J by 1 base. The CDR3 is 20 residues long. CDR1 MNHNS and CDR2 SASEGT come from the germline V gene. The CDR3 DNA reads TGTGCCAGCAGTGAAAGGATTCGTACAGGGGGCGGATCTGGGGCCAACGTCCTGACTTTC. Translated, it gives CASSERIRTGGGSGANVLTF.

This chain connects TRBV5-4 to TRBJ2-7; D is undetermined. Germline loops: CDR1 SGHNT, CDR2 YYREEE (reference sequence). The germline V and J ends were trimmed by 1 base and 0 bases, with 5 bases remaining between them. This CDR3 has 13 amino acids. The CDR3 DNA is TGTGCCAGCAGCTTGTGGTTCTCCTACGAGCAGTACTTC. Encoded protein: CASSLWFSYEQYF.

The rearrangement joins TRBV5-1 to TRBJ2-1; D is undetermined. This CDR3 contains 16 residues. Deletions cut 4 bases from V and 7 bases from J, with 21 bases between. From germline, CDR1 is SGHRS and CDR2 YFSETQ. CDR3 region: CASSPGIVMAMNEQFF. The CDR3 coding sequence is TGCGCCAGCAGCCCAGGTATCGTAATGGCGATGAATGAGCAGTTCTTC.